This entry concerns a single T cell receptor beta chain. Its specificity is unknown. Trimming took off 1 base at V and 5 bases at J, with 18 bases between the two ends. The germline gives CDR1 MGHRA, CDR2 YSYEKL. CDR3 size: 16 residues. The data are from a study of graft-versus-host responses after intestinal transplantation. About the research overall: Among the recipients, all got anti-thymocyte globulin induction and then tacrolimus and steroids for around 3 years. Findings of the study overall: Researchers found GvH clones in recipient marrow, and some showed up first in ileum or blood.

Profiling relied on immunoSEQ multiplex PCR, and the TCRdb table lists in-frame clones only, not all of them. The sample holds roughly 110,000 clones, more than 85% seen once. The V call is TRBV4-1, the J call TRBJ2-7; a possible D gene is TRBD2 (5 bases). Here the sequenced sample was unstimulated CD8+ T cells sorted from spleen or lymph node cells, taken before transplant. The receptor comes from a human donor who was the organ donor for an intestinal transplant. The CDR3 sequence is CASSQGGELEGNEQYF. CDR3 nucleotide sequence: TGCGCCAGCAGCCAAGGGGGAGAGTTAGAAGGAAACGAGCAGTACTTC.